This T cell receptor (beta chain) derives from a study of blood T cells in healthy people across ages. A second roughly 7 to 12 cycle PCR used barcoded and J-beta primers. TCRdb called the 5' RACE reads again in MiXCR, with one record for every CDR3 protein. The repertoire consists of about 2 million distinct CDR3 sequences, with roughly 50% occurring once and the leading ten covering 2.1%. This CDR3 is 14 amino acids long. The germline V gene has CDR1 ENHRY and CDR2 SYGVKD. V trimming: 2 bases; J trimming: 4 bases; junction bases outside the gene matches: 3. This clonotype was counted a few times. Healthy Caucasian individuals from Russia aged roughly 6 to 90 were enrolled as donors.

The chain combines TRBV10-3 with TRBJ2-7; 9 nucleotides agree with TRBD1. The sequenced sample was blood. This sequence was found in a woman in her forties in good health. CDR3 coding DNA: TGTGCCATCAGTGAGGGACAGGGGCAGTACGAGCAGTACTTC. It codes for CAISEGQGQYEQYF.